The 28 T cell receptor beta chains given below trace back to one sample, sequenced in a study of blood T cell repertoires in COVID-19. The repertoire was sequenced with immunoSEQ multiplex PCR; TCRdb's copy has only in-frame clones and lacks some. The sample includes 240,000 or so clones, 70% to 90% of them seen just once. Sequencing was done on a sample of peripheral blood. The receptors were gathered from a man in his 60s with acute or convalescent COVID-19.

The V call is TRBV5-4, the J call TRBJ1-5, with 7 bases that match TRBD1. Germline CDR1 SGHNT, CDR2 YYREEE (reference sequence). The junction had 7 bases not matched to a gene; V was cut back by 4 bases and J by 6 bases. The CDR3 extends over 14 amino acids. In nucleotides, the CDR3 is TGTGCCAGCAGCCAGGACAGGAGGGGTCAGCCCCAGCATTTT. Its translation: CASSQDRRGQPQHF.

The chain employs TRBV6-1 and TRBJ2-7; maybe TRBD2 (6 bases). V was pared by 0 bases and J by 3 bases, with 12 bases between. Germline CDR1 reads MNHNS; CDR2 reads SASEGT. The CDR3 sequence is 15 residues long. This CDR3 is CASSEAQEGGYEQYF. The CDR3 DNA reads TGTGCCAGCAGTGAAGCGCAGGAGGGAGGCTACGAGCAGTACTTC.

The V and J genes are TRBV29-1 and TRBJ2-1; 9 bases fit TRBD2. This CDR3 region has 15 residues. Unmatched junction bases numbered 6, after V lost 3 bases and J lost 3 bases. CDR1 is SQVTM and CDR2 is ANQGSEA in the germline V gene. The CDR3 reads CSVDGGRAVYNEQFF. The CDR3 nucleotides are TGCAGCGTTGACGGCGGGAGGGCCGTCTACAATGAGCAGTTCTTC.

The gene calls are TRBV5-1 and TRBJ2-2, with TRBD1 as a possible D gene (6 bases). Trimming removed 3 bases at V and 6 bases at J, with 9 bases between. There are 13 residues in the CDR3. Germline CDR1 is SGHRS and CDR2 is YFSETQ. The CDR3 protein is CASSSEGAGELFF. CDR3 nucleotides: TGCGCCAGCAGCTCCGAGGGGGCCGGGGAGCTGTTTTTT.

The V gene is TRBV6-5, the J gene TRBJ1-2, with D perhaps TRBD1 (6 bases). This CDR3 region has 11 residues. Germline CDR1 reads MNHEY; CDR2 reads SVGAGI. V gave up 8 bases and J gave up 8 bases, with 12 bases separating them. This CDR3 reads CASEGGGGYTF. DNA for the CDR3: TGTGCCAGCGAGGGGGGAGGGGGCTACACCTTC.

The gene calls are TRBV28 and TRBJ2-7; tentative D call: TRBD1 (5 bases). The CDR3 runs to 16 residues. The V end was cut by 4 bases, the J end by 0 bases, with 16 bases between. Germline CDR1 and CDR2: MDHEN and SYDVKM. CDR3 nucleotides: TGTGCCAGCAGTTCCTTCGGGCAGGGTAGCTCCTACGAGCAGTACTTC. Translated: CASSSFGQGSSYEQYF.

J is TRBJ2-3 and V is TRBV6-5, with TRBD2 identical over 7 bases. Germline V gives CDR1 MNHEY, CDR2 SVGAGI. With V trimmed by 0 bases and J by 6 bases, 3 bases remained unmatched. The length of the CDR3 is 14 residues. The CDR3 DNA reads as TGTGCCAGCAGTTACTCGGGGAGGGCGGATACGCAGTATTTT. Its translation: CASSYSGRADTQYF.

This clone was seen a handful of times. The genes are TRBV3-1 (or the pseudogene TRBV3-2) and TRBJ2-7, with D possibly TRBD2 on 5 matching bases. The CDR3 sequence is 14 residues long. Trimming removed 4 bases at V and 3 bases at J, with 13 bases between. Germline CDR1 and CDR2: LGHDT and YNNKEL (reference sequence). The CDR3 DNA reads TGTGCCAGCAGCCCCGCCGGGGTTCTCTACGAGCAGTACTTC. This gives the protein CASSPAGVLYEQYF.

The chain has TRBV15 and TRBJ2-1; D possibly corresponds to TRBD1 (5 bases). V was cut by 0 bases and J by 7 bases, with 10 bases left in between. This CDR3 has 14 amino acids. Germline V CDR1 and CDR2: LNHNV, YYDKDF (reference sequence). The CDR3 here is CATSRETARNEQFF. The CDR3 coding sequence is TGTGCCACCAGCAGAGAGACAGCTAGAAATGAGCAGTTCTTC.

The J gene is TRBJ1-5, the V gene TRBV28; 9 nucleotides match TRBD1. The CDR3 is made up of 15 amino acids. CDR1 and CDR2 (germline): MDHEN, SYDVKM. J was trimmed by 3 bases and V by 3 bases; bases with no gene match: 3. The CDR3 reads CASSFGTGNNQPQHF. As DNA, the CDR3 is TGTGCCAGCAGTTTTGGGACAGGGAACAATCAGCCCCAGCATTTT.

The chain is built from TRBV28 and TRBJ1-1, with 9 bases aligning to TRBD1. CDR3 length: 17 amino acids. CDR1 and CDR2 (germline): MDHEN, SYDVKM. V shed 6 bases, J shed 0 bases, and the junction held 11 bases outside the gene matches. CDR3 region: CASRPFGTGNMNTEAFF. CDR3 nucleotide sequence: TGTGCCAGCAGACCCTTCGGGACAGGGAACATGAACACTGAAGCTTTCTTT.

The V and J genes are TRBV9 and TRBJ1-2, with 7 bases aligning to TRBD1. The CDR3 has 15 residues. V dropped 3 bases and J dropped 5; count of bases not matched to a gene: 10. Germline lookup yields CDR1 SGDLS and CDR2 YYNGEE. The CDR3 DNA reads as TGTGCCAGCAGCGCTACCGGGACAGATGATTATGGCTACACCTTC. As protein: CASSATGTDDYGYTF.

The V call is TRBV30, the J call TRBJ1-1; D gene unclear. The CDR3 is made up of 13 amino acids. From germline, CDR1 is GTSNPN and CDR2 SVGIG (reference sequence). V lost 1 base to trimming and J lost 4 bases, with 10 bases between them. The CDR3 region has the DNA TGTGCCTGGAGTGACTCTGTGAGCACTGAAGCTTTCTTT. It yields the protein CAWSDSVSTEAFF. Looking up the rest from reference TRBV30 and TRBJ1-1 gives the full variable domain: SQTIHQWPATLVQPVGSPLSLECTVEGTSNPNLYWYRQAAGRGLQLLFYSVGIGQISSEVPQNLSASRPQDRQFILSSKKLLLSDSGFYLCAWSDSVSTEAFFGQGTRLTVV.

The chain carries TRBV6-2 or TRBV6-3 and TRBJ2-2; D is possibly TRBD2 (6 bases). The V and J ends lost 5 bases and 0 bases respectively, with 10 bases between them. Germline lookup yields CDR1 MNHEY and CDR2 SVGEGT. The length of the CDR3 is 15 residues. The CDR3 reads CASSMTSANTGELFF. In DNA, the CDR3 is TGTGCCAGCAGTATGACTAGTGCGAACACCGGGGAGCTGTTTTTT.

The J gene is TRBJ2-1, the V gene TRBV11-2, with D tentatively TRBD2 (6 bases). The V end was cut by 2 bases, the J end by 5 bases, with 13 bases between. The CDR3 is 15 amino acids. Per germline, CDR1 SGHAT and CDR2 FQNNGV. This CDR3 is CASSLTHGGHNEQFF. DNA of the CDR3: TGTGCCAGCAGCTTAACCCACGGGGGACACAATGAGCAGTTCTTC. Looking up the rest from reference TRBV11-2 and TRBJ2-1 gives the full variable domain: EAGVAQSPRYKIIEKRQSVAFWCNPISGHATLYWYQQILGQGPKLLIQFQNNGVVDDSQLPKDRFSAERLKGVDSTLKIQPAKLEDSAVYLCASSLTHGGHNEQFFGPGTRLTVL.

This clone turned up a few times. This chain's CDR3 is CAWSVVGQGRSPLHF. The CDR3 region has the DNA TGTGCCTGGAGTGTAGTGGGACAGGGAAGATCACCCCTCCACTTT. V and J are TRBV30 and TRBJ1-6; TRBD1 aligns across 9 bases. V trimming: 0 bases; J trimming: 10 bases; junction bases outside the gene matches: 7. The germline gives CDR1 GTSNPN, CDR2 SVGIG (reference sequence). The CDR3 runs to 15 residues.

This chain joins TRBV6-1 and TRBJ2-3; 11 bases align to TRBD1. The junction had 10 bases not matched to a gene; V was cut back by 4 bases and J by 4 bases. The germline CDR1 and CDR2 sequences are MNHNS and SASEGT. The CDR3 runs 17 residues. The CDR3 here is CASSAYRPGQGADTQYF. CDR3 bases: TGTGCCAGCAGTGCTTACCGACCGGGACAGGGGGCAGATACGCAGTATTTT.

J is TRBJ2-1 and V is TRBV28; D perhaps matches TRBD1 (5 bases). CDR3 length equals 13 residues. Between the trimmed V and J ends, which lost 4 bases and 8 bases, there was a span of 12 bases. Germline CDR1 MDHEN, CDR2 SYDVKM. The CDR3 region has the DNA TGTGCCAGCAGTTCCGCAGGGTTCGATGAGCAGTTCTTC. Translated: CASSSAGFDEQFF. Filled out from reference TRBV28 and TRBJ2-1, the complete variable domain reads DVKVTQSSRYLVKRTGEKVFLECVQDMDHENMFWYRQDPGLGLRLIYFSYDVKMKEKGDIPEGYSVSREKKERFSLILESASTNQTSMYLCASSSAGFDEQFFGPGTRLTVL.

The chain combines TRBV13 with TRBJ1-2; 7 bases map to TRBD1. The J segment lost 6 bases and the V segment lost 1 base, leaving 8 bases of the junction unmatched. Germline CDR1 and CDR2: PRHDT and FYEKMQ (reference sequence). CDR3 length: 15 amino acids. DNA of the CDR3: TGTGCCAGCAGCTTAGAGGACAGACAGGGCGATGGCTACACCTTC. Its translation is CASSLEDRQGDGYTF.

V is TRBV7-2 and J is TRBJ1-2; D perhaps matches TRBD1 (5 bases). The CDR3 extends over 16 amino acids. V gave up 2 bases and J gave up 6 bases, with 19 bases separating them. CDR1 SGHTA and CDR2 FQGNSA come from the germline V gene. CDR3 nucleotides: TGTGCCAGCAGCTTAAATTGGGGGGGTAGAGAAGATGGCTACACCTTC. Translation: CASSLNWGGREDGYTF. Full variable domain (outside the CDR3, taken from reference TRBV7-2 and TRBJ1-2): GAGVSQSPSNKVTEKGKDVELRCDPISGHTALYWYRQSLGQGLEFLIYFQGNSAPDKSGLPSDRFSAERTGGSVSTLTIQRTQQEDSAVYLCASSLNWGGREDGYTFGSGTRLTVV.

This chain links TRBV30 with TRBJ1-4; D may be TRBD1 (5 bases). CDR1 GTSNPN and CDR2 SVGIG come from the germline V gene (reference sequence). The CDR3 runs to 14 residues. Trimming took 0 bases from V and 6 from J, leaving 11 bases between them. The CDR3 nucleotides are TGTGCCTGGAGTGTCCAAGGGGATCATGAAAAACTGTTTTTT. Its translation is CAWSVQGDHEKLFF.

The chain has TRBV20-1 and TRBJ1-1; a weak D match, TRBD1 (6 bases). Trimming pared 3 bases from V and 1 base from J, leaving 12 bases between. This CDR3 contains 14 residues. Germline V gives CDR1 DFQATT, CDR2 SNEGSKA (reference sequence). The CDR3 reads CSASENRENTEAFF. DNA of the CDR3: TGCAGTGCTAGTGAGAACAGGGAGAACACTGAAGCTTTCTTT.

This sequence joins TRBV28 and TRBJ2-2; no firm D call. This CDR3 spans 14 amino acids. With 2 bases removed from V and 2 bases from J, the gap between germline ends came to 6 bases. The germline gives CDR1 MDHEN, CDR2 SYDVKM. The CDR3 is CASSLGQNTGELFF. CDR3 sequence (DNA): TGTGCCAGCAGTTTAGGCCAAAACACCGGGGAGCTGTTTTTT.

This chain links TRBV28 with TRBJ1-2; D not certain. Per germline, CDR1 MDHEN and CDR2 SYDVKM. The CDR3 totals 14 residues. Trimming left V 7 bases short and J 4 bases short, with 16 bases between. This chain's CDR3 is CASNEDARLYGYTF. The CDR3 DNA reads as TGTGCCAGCAATGAAGACGCGAGACTCTATGGCTACACCTTC.

The chain combines TRBV7-8 with TRBJ2-5, with TRBD2 identical over 8 bases. CDR1 and CDR2 (germline): SGHVS, FQNEAQ. Trimming removed 2 bases from V and 5 bases from J; junction bases left unmatched: 10. The CDR3 is 16 amino acids. CDR3 nucleotide sequence: TGTGCCAGCAGCTTAAAAGCGGGAGCGCCGCGTGAGACCCAGTACTTC. Its translation is CASSLKAGAPRETQYF.

The J gene is TRBJ1-2, the V gene TRBV3-1 (or the pseudogene TRBV3-2); tentative D call: TRBD1 (6 bases). Trimming cost V 6 bases and J 4 bases, with 15 bases left between them. This CDR3 is built from 14 residues. Germline CDR1 LGHDT, CDR2 YNNKEL (reference sequence). The CDR3 DNA is TGTGCCAGCAGAGGGGGGGGCAGGGTCTATGGCTACACCTTC. Its protein is CASRGGGRVYGYTF.

This chain joins TRBV19 and TRBJ2-7, with a weak D call TRBD2 (5 bases). In germline, CDR1 is LNHDA, CDR2 SQIVND (reference sequence). The CDR3 spans 15 residues. V was shortened by 4 bases and J by 6 bases, with 19 bases between the two germline ends. DNA for the CDR3: TGTGCCAGTAGTACCGCCGGTTTCTCGGCGGGCGAGCAGTACTTC. It is translated as CASSTAGFSAGEQYF.

The J gene is TRBJ2-6, the V gene TRBV28, with TRBD1 identical over 9 bases. The CDR3 runs 18 residues. Germline V lookup: CDR1 MDHEN, CDR2 SYDVKM. Trimming at V came to 5 bases and at J to 3 bases, leaving 11 bases not matched to a gene. CDR3: CASSLYRGRVDGANVLTF. In nucleotides, the CDR3 is TGTGCCAGCAGTCTCTACAGGGGGCGAGTGGATGGGGCCAACGTCCTGACTTTC.